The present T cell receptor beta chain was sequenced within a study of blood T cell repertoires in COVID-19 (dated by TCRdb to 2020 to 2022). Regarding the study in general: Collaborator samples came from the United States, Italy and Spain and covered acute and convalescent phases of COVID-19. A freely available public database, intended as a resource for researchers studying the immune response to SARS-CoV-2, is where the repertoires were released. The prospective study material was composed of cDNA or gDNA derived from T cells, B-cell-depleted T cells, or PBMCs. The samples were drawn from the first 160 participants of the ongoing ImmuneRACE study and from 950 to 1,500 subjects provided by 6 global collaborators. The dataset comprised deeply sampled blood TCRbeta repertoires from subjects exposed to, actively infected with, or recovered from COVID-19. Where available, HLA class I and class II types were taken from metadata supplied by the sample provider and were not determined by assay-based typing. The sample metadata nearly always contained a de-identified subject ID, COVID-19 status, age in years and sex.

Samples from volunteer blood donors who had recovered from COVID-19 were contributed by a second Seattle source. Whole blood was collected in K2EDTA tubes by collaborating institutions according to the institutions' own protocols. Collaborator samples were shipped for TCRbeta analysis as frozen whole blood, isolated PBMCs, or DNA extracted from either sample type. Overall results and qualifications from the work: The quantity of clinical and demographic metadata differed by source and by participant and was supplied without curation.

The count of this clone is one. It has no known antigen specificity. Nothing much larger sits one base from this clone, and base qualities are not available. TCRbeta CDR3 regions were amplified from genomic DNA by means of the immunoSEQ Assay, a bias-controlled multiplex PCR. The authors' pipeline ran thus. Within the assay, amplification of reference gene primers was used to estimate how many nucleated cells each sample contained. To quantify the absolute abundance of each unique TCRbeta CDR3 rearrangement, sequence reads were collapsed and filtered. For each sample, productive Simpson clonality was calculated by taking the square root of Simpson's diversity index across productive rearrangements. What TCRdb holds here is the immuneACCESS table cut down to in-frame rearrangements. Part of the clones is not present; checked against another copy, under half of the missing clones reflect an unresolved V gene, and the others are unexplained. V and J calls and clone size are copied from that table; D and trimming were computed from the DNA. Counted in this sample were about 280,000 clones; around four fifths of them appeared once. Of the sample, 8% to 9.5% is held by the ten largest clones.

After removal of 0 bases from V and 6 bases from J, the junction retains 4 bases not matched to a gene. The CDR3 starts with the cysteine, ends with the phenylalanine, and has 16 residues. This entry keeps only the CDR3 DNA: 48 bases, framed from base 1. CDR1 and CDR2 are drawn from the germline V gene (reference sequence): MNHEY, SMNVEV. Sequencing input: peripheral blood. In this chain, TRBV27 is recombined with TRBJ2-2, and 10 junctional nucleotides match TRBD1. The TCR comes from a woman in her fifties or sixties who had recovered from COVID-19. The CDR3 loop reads CASSLSGQGNAGELFF. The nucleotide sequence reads TGTGCCAGCAGTTTATCGGGACAGGGGAATGCCGGGGAGCTGTTTTTT.